The entry below describes one T cell receptor (beta chain). The antigen it recognizes is unknown. Base qualities were left out, and no much larger clone turns up one base away. Receptors were amplified or captured by the immunoSEQ multiplex PCR assay. For the multiplex PCR, a mixture combining 60 forward primers for TCR Vbeta segments and 13 reverse primers for TCR Jbeta segments was used. Amplification of the CDR3 region of rearranged TCR beta genes was performed with a multiplex PCR assay on genomic DNA. Amplified TCR beta libraries were sequenced as 87-base-pair reads on the Illumina HiSeq System. The authors' pipeline ran thus. A later analysis counted some 74 million unique TCR beta chains across the 700 or so repertoires, and 9.5 million to 11 million of these chains were shared by at least two donors. Raw reads were error-corrected and collapsed into unique sequences with a nearest-neighbor algorithm that merged closely related sequences to remove PCR and sequencing errors. CDR3 sequences were aligned to IMGT reference sequences to assign V, D and J gene segments. For a sequence to be retained, at least a six-nucleotide match to both a V gene segment and a J gene segment was required. Rearrangements were classified as productive when the CDR3 lacked stop codons and remained in frame with V and J, and all other rearrangements were classified as non-productive. Following IMGT convention, CDR3 was defined as the stretch from the second conserved V-encoded cysteine up to the conserved J-encoded phenylalanine. The earlier analysis of a few hundred of the donors excluded any sequence lacking an unambiguous match to a single V gene segment. In an earlier analysis of 587 of the donors, a V segment was called functional when productive rearrangements were above 56.7%, and segregating when the standard deviation between donors exceeded 5%. A statistical classification framework was built for diagnosing cytomegalovirus status from the catalog of TCR beta chain sequences. In a later analysis, TCR nucleotide sequences were compared against IMGT/GENE-DB human TR gene sequences so that V and J genes could be assigned. In a later analysis, CDR3 sequences and most-parsimonious VDJ recombination scenarios were assigned using the TCRdist pipeline. In a later analysis, every TCR beta chain was defined by the combination of its CDR3 amino acid sequence and its V-gene family, and reads without a unique V-gene family were dropped. In a later analysis, 450 to 600 highly shared, low-generation-probability nucleotide sequences were removed to address suspected cross-contamination and a sequencing artifact. For each public chain, a later analysis derived a clonal expansion index from normalized ranks of inferred template counts within each repertoire. In a later analysis, generation probabilities were computed with a VDJ recombination model fitted to out-of-frame rearrangements, and the resulting probabilities were checked against IGoR. Hypergeometric tests were used in a later analysis to score TCR-TCR, TCR-HLA and TCR-CMV co-occurrence, with a repertoire-size bias correction applied to the TCR pairs. False discovery rates were estimated in a later analysis by permuting HLA or CMV assignments 20 times. In a later analysis, co-occurring TCRs were grouped using DBSCAN, with TCRdist sequence similarity added in when clustering inside HLA-allele-positive subsets. Co-occurrence clustering excluded repertoires with fewer than 30,000 or more than 120,000 public chains, plus five with anomalous nucleotide sharing. The source is immuneACCESS, and TCRdb retained only in-frame sequences with V and J called. Part of the clones is not carried over; for the studies checked, unresolved V genes explain less than half of this, and the remainder is unexplained. V and J calls and clone size are copied from that table; D and trimming were computed from the DNA. The sample table shows 150,000 to 200,000 clones, and around 80% are seen once. 1.5% to 2% of the sample lies in the top ten.

The cohort consisted of fewer than 700 healthy bone marrow donors. All cohort members were sampled while nominally healthy, although unrecorded immune exposures were likely present. The donor tested CMV seronegative, placing the donor among the 350 to 400 seronegative members of the cohort. A peripheral blood sample was collected from each donor, and TCR beta sequencing was performed on peripheral blood mononuclear cells. Genomic DNA extraction from the blood cell samples was performed with the Qiagen DNeasy Blood Extraction Kit. V lost 4 bases and J lost 0 bases; the stretch between them is 10 bases long. From a lookup of the germline V gene, CDR1 and CDR2 are SQVTM and ANQGSEA. Counted from cysteine to phenylalanine, this CDR3 has 14 amino acids. The entry retains the CDR3 DNA only, 42 bases that are in frame from base 1. The data derive from a study of cytomegalovirus exposure and HLA in healthy donors (dated 2017 in TCRdb). About the investigation overall: In an earlier analysis of 550 to 750 of the donors, under 300 Gb of sequence data and approximately 120 million unique TCR beta sequences from about 190 million T cells were reported. Of the roughly 400 genotyped donors, approximately 82% fell in the genetic ancestry cluster associated with self-reported Caucasian donors. An early release covering about 600 HLA-typed donors comprised 300 to 350 gigabases of sequencing data and approximately 85 million unique TCR sequences. On average, about 200,000 unique TCR beta nucleotide sequences were sequenced per donor among a few hundred genotyped donors of the cohort, with roughly 18% of those sequences being non-productive. The number of typed donors differed by locus: about 620-640 for A, B, C, DRB1 and DQB1; 522 for DQA1; fewer than 610 for DPA1; and some 430 for DPB1. In an earlier analysis of roughly 580 of the donors, high-throughput TCR beta sequencing was used to judge whether each TCR beta V gene segment behaved as functional or pseudogenic. The study aimed to test whether cataloging public T cell receptors could reveal signatures of past pathogen exposure. Donor age, sex, ethnicity and CMV serostatus were compiled together with the repertoire data. A later analysis re-examined previously published TCR beta repertoires from about 700 donors and added high-resolution HLA genotyping to investigate patterns of TCR occurrence. HLA typing covered class I and class II loci at four-digit resolution. The study combined high-throughput TCR immunosequencing, statistical association of individual TCRs with disease status, and machine learning to predict cytomegalovirus infection status. The study used immunosequencing to profile the T cell repertoires of 600 to 850 subjects and linked those repertoires to cytomegalovirus serostatus. Along with the approximately 700-subject first cohort, a separate validation cohort of over a hundred different subjects was used. All discovery cohort repertoires had been generated on a single sequencing platform. Genome-wide SNP genotypes for about three fifths of the roughly 670 donors were used in a later genetic analysis, which treated that subset as a discovery cohort. Rather than using new phenotypic data, the later analysis identified candidate immune exposures from TCR beta sequences and from how often those sequences occurred across donors. Several DR-DQ haplotypes were handled as single units for association and clustering because linkage in the cohort was strong.

Here is what the overall study found, with its caveats: Most CMV-associated TCR beta chains appeared to be HLA-restricted in a later analysis, and the HLA associations seemed to be driven largely by CMV exposure. A further reported finding was that TCR beta sequences accurately predicted the HLA-A and HLA-B alleles for most subjects in the first cohort. A later analysis found that TCR association rates varied across HLA loci, with DRB1 alleles showing the most associated TCRs and HLA-C alleles the fewest. In a later analysis, several top co-occurrence clusters were reported to appear linked to parvovirus B19, influenza, CMV and Epstein-Barr virus. Presence/absence analyses assumed roughly uniform sequencing depth across donors, an assumption that may not hold. The cohort was sequenced for TCR beta chains only, and without alpha or paired-chain data the features that could be detected were limited. HLA typing was unavailable for some donors at each locus, so association tests used only the typed subset. In a later genetic analysis, fewer N-insertions in productive TCRs were reported among donors in an Asian-associated ancestry cluster than the roughly 700-donor mean. In a later analysis, HLA-associated TCR beta chains showed more clonal expansion and lower generation probabilities than non-associated chains that were equally common. The authors suggested that the approach could potentially be extended to other disease states and immunological phenotypes. Correlated functional status among segregating V segments might reflect linkage disequilibrium, but an unknown experimental factor could not be ruled out. In a later genetic analysis, a missense DCLRE1C variant was associated with V-gene and J-gene trimming of TCR beta chains, and the association was replicated in an independent cohort. In vitro tests confirmed that a few of the cytomegalovirus-associated TCR beta chains recognize cytomegalovirus antigens. Specific HLA alleles were associated with about 17,000 TCR beta sequences at a false discovery rate of 0.05 in a later analysis. When HLA alleles, especially DR and DQ, strongly co-occurred, TCR associations were difficult to assign to individual alleles. In both the original and validation cohorts, the classifier was reported to diagnose cytomegalovirus status with high specificity and sensitivity. In an earlier analysis of roughly 560 of the donors, most TCR beta V segments were observed in productive rearrangements about 90% or about 30% of the time, broadly matching IMGT annotations. Most TCR sequences were observed very rarely across donors, whereas some public TCRs were present in many individuals. The study listed 150 to 200 TCR beta chains as associated with cytomegalovirus. A cluster of highly shared sequence variants was judged likely to represent a technical artifact of the sequencing pipeline. Approximately 16 rarely observed V segments, including chromosome 9 orphons, were excluded from the earlier analysis of just under 600 of the donors because counts were too low. For the cohort, immune exposure information was limited to CMV serostatus. Some IMGT-functional V segments, including TRBV6-2 and TRBV6-3, could not be told apart with the 87-base-pair reads, so those segments were excluded.

The receptor was derived from a man aged 25 to 40 in good health and CMV-seronegative. This chain joins TRBV29-1 to TRBJ1-5, with no confidently assigned D gene. The specimen sequenced was PBMCs. The CDR3 reads CSVGSQHSNQPQHF. DNA sequence: TGCAGCGTTGGGAGTCAACATAGCAATCAGCCCCAGCATTTT.